A single sample is the source of the 23 T cell receptor beta chains below, sequenced in a study of read filtering for tumor transcriptome and immune sequencing. Molecular barcoded adaptors covering alpha/delta and beta/gamma chains were used on roughly 400 ng RNA. TCRdb re-derived calls from the reads in MiXCR, one entry per CDR3 protein. The sample lists more than 55,000 distinct CDR3 sequences, around 20% occurring once. Input material: a population of CD138-negative cells sorted from bone marrow. The receptors come from a donor at least 40 years old with multiple myeloma.

On this clonotype: This may arise from a read error, as a much more abundant clone is one base away. The conserved final phenylalanine or tryptophan is absent from the CDR3, which likely points to a read error. This chain connects TRBV5-1 to TRBJ1-1; D perhaps matches TRBD1 (6 bases). The CDR3 totals 13 residues. V was trimmed by 10 bases and J by 1 base, leaving 14 bases between them. The germline V gene has CDR1 SGHRS and CDR2 YFSETQ. The DNA for the CDR3 is TGCGCCTCCCGAAGGGGGGGGAACACTGAAGCTTTCCTT. It encodes CASRRGGNTEAFL.

This clonotype occurred a few times. The genes are TRBV5-6 and TRBJ2-4; D ambiguous. Germline CDR1 and CDR2: SGHDT and YYEEEE. The ends were cut back, 2 bases at V and 1 base at J, with 10 bases in the middle. The CDR3 totals 15 residues. CDR3 DNA: TGTGCCAGCAGCTTCCGGGTCTCGGCCAAAAACATTCAGTACTTC. Protein product: CASSFRVSAKNIQYF.

This clonotype has a count of ten or more. The chain employs TRBV29-1 and TRBJ2-5; tentatively, D is TRBD1 (6 bases). This CDR3 is 12 amino acids long. V was clipped by 6 bases and J by 4 bases, with 12 bases between them. The germline gives CDR1 SQVTM, CDR2 ANQGSEA. DNA for the CDR3: TGCAGCGTGATACAGGGCGGAGAGACCCAGTACTTC. Translation: CSVIQGGETQYF.

The V gene is TRBV30, the J gene TRBJ1-5; 7 bases match TRBD1. The CDR3 spans 14 residues. With 3 bases clipped from V and 4 bases from J, the junction kept 6 bases outside the gene matches. Germline V gene sequence: CDR1 GTSNPN, CDR2 SVGIG (reference sequence). DNA for the CDR3: TGTGCCTGGAGCGTGACAGGGAGTAATCAGCCCCAGCATTTT. Encoded protein: CAWSVTGSNQPQHF.

This clonotype was detected ten times or more. The genes are TRBV5-5 and TRBJ1-1; TRBD1 matches 7 bases. V lost 3 bases, J lost 4 bases, and 12 bases stayed unmatched. The length of the CDR3 is 16 residues. Germline values: CDR1 SGHKS, CDR2 YYEKEE (reference sequence). For the CDR3, the DNA is TGTGCCAGCAGCTCCCGAGGGAGCAGGGGGGGCACTGAAGCTTTCTTT. Its translation: CASSSRGSRGGTEAFF.

Details on this clonotype: A read error is possible here, since a much larger clone lies one base away. The CDR3 loop is CASSSDVASGMMIWFF. CDR3 nucleotides: TGCGCCAGCAGCTCCGACGTGGCTAGCGGGATGATGATTTGGTTCTTC. This rearrangement joins TRBV5-1 to TRBJ2-1, with 9 bases identical to TRBD2. Germline V gives CDR1 SGHRS, CDR2 YFSETQ. This CDR3 has 16 residues. Trimming at V came to 3 bases and at J to 15 bases, leaving 19 bases not matched to a gene.

Details on this clonotype: Given the absence of the conserved phenylalanine or tryptophan at the CDR3 end, a read error is likely. J is TRBJ1-2 and V is TRBV28, with D possibly matching TRBD1 (6 bases). The CDR3 length is 13 residues. The ends were cut back, 3 bases at V and 4 bases at J, with 9 bases in the middle. Germline CDR1 and CDR2: MDHEN and SYDVKM. This chain's CDR3 is CASSLGDIYGYTL. The CDR3 bases are TGTGCCAGCAGTTTGGGGGACATCTATGGCTACACCCTC.

This clonotype showed up just once. One end of the junction fails to match germline, which may point to a read error. V gene TRBV28 combines with J gene TRBJ2-3; unclear D gene. Looked up from germline, CDR1 is MDHEN and CDR2 is SYDVKM. This CDR3 region has 14 residues. CDR3 sequence (DNA): TGTGCCAGCATTTTAGAGGAGAAGTCGGATACGCAGTATTTT. It specifies CASILEEKSDTQYF. Supplemented by reference TRBV28 and TRBJ2-3, the full variable domain reads DVKVTQSSRYLVKRTGEKVFLECVQDMDHENMFWYRQDPGLGLRLIYFSYDVKMKEKGDIPEGYSVSREKKERFSLILESASTNQTSMYLCASILEEKSDTQYFGPGTRLTVL.

This clonotype came up many times. This sequence joins TRBV6-6 and TRBJ2-3; D is unclear. CDR1 is MNHNY and CDR2 is SVGAGI in the germline V gene (reference sequence). The CDR3 spans 13 residues. The V end was cut by 10 bases, the J end by 5 bases, with 16 bases between. Here the CDR3 DNA reads TGTGCCACACACTCTTATCTAGGAGATACGCAGTATTTT. It codes for CATHSYLGDTQYF.

This clonotype was detected many times. The chain combines TRBV20-1 with TRBJ2-7; weak D call: TRBD2 (6 bases). CDR3 length: 15 amino acids. With 0 bases removed from V and 0 bases from J, the gap between germline ends came to 12 bases. The germline V gene has CDR1 DFQATT and CDR2 SNEGSKA (reference sequence). The CDR3 bases are TGCAGTGCTAGAGATTTAGCGGAGAGCTCCTACGAGCAGTACTTC. Protein product: CSARDLAESSYEQYF.

This clonotype was observed many times. The J gene is TRBJ2-3, the V gene TRBV7-9, with 12 bases lining up with TRBD2. Trimming took 5 bases from V and 6 from J; bases not matched to a gene: 18. The CDR3 extends over 19 amino acids. The germline V gene encodes CDR1 SEHNR and CDR2 FQNEAQ (reference sequence). This CDR3 is CASSDRPRLAGGMRDTQYF. In DNA, the CDR3 is TGTGCCAGCAGCGATAGGCCCCGCCTAGCGGGGGGGATGAGGGATACGCAGTATTTT.

This clonotype has ten or more counts. The chain links TRBV30 to TRBJ1-2, with D hard to call. CDR3 length equals 13 residues. The V gene's germline CDR1 is GTSNPN and CDR2 SVGIG (reference sequence). The germline V and J ends were trimmed by 0 bases and 6 bases, with 11 bases remaining between them. CDR3 DNA sequence: TGTGCCTGGAGTGTACGTCAAGGGAATGGCTACACCTTC. This sequence encodes CAWSVRQGNGYTF.

The V gene is TRBV28, the J gene TRBJ2-2; D is possibly TRBD1 or TRBD2 (5 bases each). Germline V lookup: CDR1 MDHEN, CDR2 SYDVKM. Trimming removed 3 bases at V and 9 bases at J, with 17 bases between. The CDR3 extends over 15 amino acids. The DNA of the CDR3 is TGTGCCAGCAGTTTTTCCCGGGGCGTTCACCGGGAGCTGTTTTTT. Amino acids: CASSFSRGVHRELFF.

This clonotype has at least ten counts. The genes are TRBV7-9 and TRBJ2-7; 7 nucleotides align to TRBD1. Unmatched junction bases numbered 10, after V lost 5 bases and J lost 3 bases. Per germline, CDR1 SEHNR and CDR2 FQNEAQ (reference sequence). This CDR3 contains 15 residues. CDR3 sequence reads: CASSGPGTDYYEQYF. CDR3 in DNA: TGTGCCAGCAGCGGACCCGGGACAGACTACTACGAGCAGTACTTC.

The DNA of the CDR3 is TGTGCCACCAGTGACCCGGGGTGGGGATCGGGACAGGACACAGATACGCAGTATTTT. Translating it yields CATSDPGWGSGQDTDTQYF. The V gene is TRBV24-1, the J gene TRBJ2-3, with 8 bases that match TRBD1. This CDR3 contains 19 residues. The junction had 16 bases not matched to a gene; V was cut back by 4 bases and J by 2 bases. Germline CDR1 reads KGHDR; CDR2 reads SFDVKD.

This clonotype was counted many times. This sequence joins TRBV28 and TRBJ1-6; D not resolved. CDR1 and CDR2 from the germline V gene are MDHEN and SYDVKM. The CDR3 sequence is 16 residues long. The V end lost 5 bases, the J end lost 7 bases, and 18 bases lay between the germline ends. The DNA of the CDR3 is TGTGCCAGCAGTCCAAGCCGCGGGCAGAGGAATTCACCCCTCCACTTT. Residues: CASSPSRGQRNSPLHF.

This clonotype was seen many times. The chain couples TRBV28 to TRBJ2-3; no clear D gene. Trimming shortened V by 5 bases and J by 4 bases, and 10 bases separated the two germline ends. CDR1 is MDHEN, CDR2 SYDVKM, per germline. The CDR3 is 13 residues long. The CDR3 loop is CASSPAGADTQYF. Here the CDR3 DNA reads TGTGCCAGCAGTCCCGCAGGCGCAGATACGCAGTATTTT.

The chain combines TRBV5-1 with TRBJ2-1; D remains ambiguous. There are 14 residues in the CDR3. V was clipped by 0 bases and J by 6 bases, with 10 bases between them. CDR1 is SGHRS and CDR2 is YFSETQ in the germline V gene. The CDR3 protein is CASSLEQALNEQFF. The CDR3 DNA reads as TGCGCCAGCAGCTTGGAACAAGCTCTCAATGAGCAGTTCTTC.

About this clonotype: Relative to the germline gene, one junction end is altered; a read error may explain this. The genes are TRBV3-1 and TRBJ1-6; the D gene is possibly TRBD1 (5 bases). This CDR3 region has 16 residues. Germline CDR1 LGHDT, CDR2 YNNKEL (reference sequence). The CDR3 reads CAGSPTSRGGGSPLHF. The CDR3 coding sequence is TGTGCCGGCAGCCCAACCAGCCGTGGGGGAGGTTCACCCCTCCACTTT.

This clonotype has ten or more counts. This chain connects TRBV20-1 to TRBJ2-3; weak D call: TRBD2 (5 bases). Germline V gives CDR1 DFQATT, CDR2 SNEGSKA (reference sequence). The ends were cut back, 6 bases at V and 5 bases at J, with 12 bases in the middle. The CDR3 has 12 residues. The DNA of the CDR3 is TGCAGTGCCGTACGCAGCGGAGATACGCAGTATTTT. Its translation: CSAVRSGDTQYF.

This clonotype appeared many times. The chain has TRBV6-6 and TRBJ2-1; TRBD1 is a possible D gene (6 bases). Germline V CDR1 and CDR2: MNHNY, SVGAGI (reference sequence). The CDR3 is 14 residues long. V was shortened by 3 bases and J by 9 bases, with 15 bases between the two germline ends. The DNA for the CDR3 is TGTGCCAGCAGTTATCAGGGGCTTAATGGTGAGCAGTTCTTC. Amino acids: CASSYQGLNGEQFF.

This clonotype was detected a few times. The genes are TRBV15 and TRBJ1-5; TRBD1 matches at 8 bases. The junction had 10 bases not matched to a gene; V was cut back by 3 bases and J by 3 bases. The length of the CDR3 is 17 residues. Germline CDR1 and CDR2: LNHNV and YYDKDF (reference sequence). Here the CDR3 reads CATSSDLGQANNQPQHF. The CDR3 region has the DNA TGTGCCACCAGCAGTGACCTGGGACAGGCTAACAATCAGCCCCAGCATTTT.

A word on this clonotype: A much larger clone lies a single base off, so this may be a read error. This chain connects TRBV21-1 to TRBJ2-1; the table's D call of TRBD1 was not tested on the DNA. TRBV21-1 is shown as a pseudogene. This CDR3 has 13 amino acids. The CDR3 DNA reads TGTGCCAGCAGATCGCGCGGGGCAGTCCTTCGGTTCTTC. Translation: CASRSRGAVLRFF.